The sequence of this T cell receptor (beta chain) was determined in a study of cytomegalovirus exposure and HLA in healthy donors. This clone has only a few counts. Relative to the germline gene, one junction end is altered; a read error may explain this. The CDR3 runs 17 residues. Germline CDR1 reads ENHRY; CDR2 reads SYGVKD. PCR amplification relied on 60 Vbeta primers (plus 13 Jbeta primers). Clones were sequenced by immunoSEQ multiplex PCR, and TCRdb holds only the in-frame ones, with some missing. The sample lists roughly 160,000 clones, over 75% occurring once. This rearrangement joins TRBV10-3 to TRBJ2-3; 9 bases match TRBD2. The clonotype comes from a man in his forties in good health and CMV-seronegative. The specimen sequenced was PBMCs. The CDR3 nucleotides read TGTGCCATCAGGGAGTCTAAACGCGGGGGGGCTTCGGATACGCAGTATTTT. This sequence encodes CAIRESKRGGASDTQYF.